This passage covers 25 T cell receptor beta chains from one sample sequenced in a study of shared clonotypes between healthy human individuals. Naive CD8 cells lacked CD45RO and underwent positive selection for CCR7, leaving out terminally differentiated effector memory CD45RA+ cells. Assay: immunoSEQ multiplex PCR; the TCRdb copy retains only in-frame clones and omits some. The sample gives over 2,000,000 clones, over 85% of which show up once; more than 1.5% is in the top ten. The sequencing input was naive CD8+ T cells from PBMCs. The receptors derive from a man between 18 and 29 years old in good health. Some clones in this sample may be carry-over from other donors' samples.

The chain carries TRBV28 and TRBJ2-7, with D perhaps matching TRBD1 or TRBD2 (5 bases each). With 7 bases removed from V and 6 bases from J, the gap between germline ends came to 16 bases. In germline, CDR1 is MDHEN, CDR2 SYDVKM. This CDR3 is built from 13 residues. CDR3 protein: CASNLEEGSEQYF. The CDR3 DNA is TGTGCCAGCAACCTAGAAGAGGGGAGCGAGCAGTACTTC.

As regards this clone: The sample has other DNA sequences that encode this CDR3 too. The V call is TRBV28, the J call TRBJ2-7; D may be TRBD1 or TRBD2 (5 bases each). This CDR3 has 13 amino acids. V was pared by 3 bases and J by 1 base, with 7 bases between. Germline values: CDR1 MDHEN, CDR2 SYDVKM. The CDR3: CASSFGGSYEQYF. CDR3 DNA sequence: TGTGCCAGCAGTTTTGGGGGTTCCTACGAGCAGTACTTC.

The chain employs TRBV30 and TRBJ2-7; D is unclear. Germline CDR1 GTSNPN, CDR2 SVGIG (reference sequence). This CDR3 contains 12 residues. The V end lost 0 bases, the J end lost 4 bases, and 7 bases lay between the germline ends. In nucleotides, the CDR3 is TGTGCCTGGAGTGTATCAGGTTACGAGCAGTACTTC. It translates to CAWSVSGYEQYF.

The chain uses TRBV5-4 and TRBJ2-7; 8 bases line up with TRBD1. Germline lookup yields CDR1 SGHNT and CDR2 YYREEE (reference sequence). The CDR3 loop spans 14 amino acids. V lost 4 bases and J lost 7; bases outside the gene matches: 10. CDR3 DNA sequence: TGTGCCAGCAGCGCCCGACAGGGGTTACGGGAGCAGTACTTC. It codes for CASSARQGLREQYF. The whole variable domain, filled in from reference TRBV5-4 and TRBJ2-7, reads ETGVTQSPTHLIKTRGQQVTLRCSSQSGHNTVSWYQQALGQGPQFIFQYYREEENGRGNFPPRFSGLQFPNYSSELNVNALELDDSALYLCASSARQGLREQYFGPGTRLTVT.

Comments on this clone: This sample also contains other DNA sequences that code for the same CDR3. J is TRBJ2-7 and V is TRBV28; the D gene is possibly TRBD2 (6 bases). With 5 bases removed from V and 3 bases from J, the gap between germline ends came to 14 bases. The germline CDR1 and CDR2 sequences are MDHEN and SYDVKM. The CDR3 has 14 amino acids. In DNA form, the CDR3 reads TGTGCCAGCAGTCCTCGGGACTCCTACTACGAGCAGTACTTC. Residues: CASSPRDSYYEQYF.

The chain carries TRBV4-1 and TRBJ2-2; D call uncertain. V shed 0 bases and J shed 4 bases, with 12 bases lying between them. From germline, CDR1 is MGHRA and CDR2 YSYEKL. The CDR3 is made up of 16 amino acids. CDR3 in DNA: TGCGCCAGCAGCCAAGATTACCCGGCCCCCACCGGGGAGCTGTTTTTT. Protein product: CASSQDYPAPTGELFF.

The gene calls are TRBV19 and TRBJ1-5; a weak D match, TRBD1 (6 bases). This CDR3 region has 15 residues. The V gene lost 1 base and the J gene lost 3 bases, with 10 bases spanning the gap. Germline V lookup: CDR1 LNHDA, CDR2 SQIVND (reference sequence). The CDR3 here is CASSIVSGANQPQHF. In nucleotides, the CDR3 is TGTGCCAGTAGTATAGTGTCAGGGGCCAATCAGCCCCAGCATTTT.

This chain joins TRBV2 and TRBJ2-1; 16 bases agree with TRBD2. Germline lookup yields CDR1 SNHLY and CDR2 FYNNEI. The CDR3 has 15 amino acids. V trimming: 5 bases; J trimming: 12 bases; junction bases outside the gene matches: 7. This chain's CDR3 is CASSSGLAGGFGQFF. The CDR3 nucleotides read TGTGCCAGCAGTTCGGGACTAGCGGGGGGGTTTGGGCAGTTCTTC.

The chain carries TRBV15 and TRBJ2-1; D is possibly TRBD2 (6 bases). The CDR3 extends over 13 amino acids. Trimming took 8 bases from V and 9 from J, leaving 17 bases between them. Germline V lookup: CDR1 LNHNV, CDR2 YYDKDF (reference sequence). This CDR3 is CATGGVRSGEQFF. CDR3 DNA: TGTGCCACCGGCGGGGTGCGATCGGGTGAGCAGTTCTTC.

The V and J genes are TRBV9 and TRBJ1-2; 7 nucleotides agree with TRBD1. The trim removed 4 bases at V and 8 bases at J, leaving 14 bases unmatched. The length of the CDR3 is 15 residues. Germline V CDR1 and CDR2: SGDLS, YYNGEE. For the CDR3, the DNA is TGTGCCAGCAGCCCGGGGGACAGTGGGTCGGAGGGCTACACCTTC. Amino acid sequence: CASSPGDSGSEGYTF. Using reference TRBV9 and TRBJ1-2 for the parts outside the CDR3, the full variable domain is DSGVTQTPKHLITATGQRVTLRCSPRSGDLSVYWYQQSLDQGLQFLIQYYNGEERAKGNILERFSAQQFPDLHSELNLSSLELGDSALYFCASSPGDSGSEGYTFGSGTRLTVV.

This clone was counted once. The V gene is TRBV6-4, the J gene TRBJ2-1; TRBD1 is a possible D gene (6 bases). Trimming pared 2 bases from V and 0 bases from J, leaving 11 bases between. The CDR3 is made up of 16 amino acids. The germline gives CDR1 MRHNA, CDR2 SNTAGT. In DNA, the CDR3 is TGTGCCAGCAGTGACCAGGGGCTAAGCTCCTACAATGAGCAGTTCTTC. It yields the protein CASSDQGLSSYNEQFF.

J is TRBJ1-2 and V is TRBV9; TRBD1 is a possible D gene (6 bases). Germline values: CDR1 SGDLS, CDR2 YYNGEE. Trimming cost V 3 bases and J 9 bases, with 12 bases left between them. The CDR3 length is 12 residues. CDR3 sequence: CASSDDTGSYTF. As DNA, the CDR3 is TGTGCCAGCAGCGATGATACAGGGAGCTACACCTTC. Supplemented by reference TRBV9 and TRBJ1-2, the full variable domain reads DSGVTQTPKHLITATGQRVTLRCSPRSGDLSVYWYQQSLDQGLQFLIQYYNGEERAKGNILERFSAQQFPDLHSELNLSSLELGDSALYFCASSDDTGSYTFGSGTRLTVV.

This chain connects TRBV4-1 to TRBJ2-3; 12 positions agree with TRBD2. The trim removed 4 bases at V and 3 bases at J, leaving 5 bases unmatched. The V gene's germline CDR1 is MGHRA and CDR2 YSYEKL. CDR3 length equals 16 residues. The CDR3 DNA reads as TGCGCCAGCAGCCCATACGGACTAGCGGGAACAGATACGCAGTATTTT. It translates to CASSPYGLAGTDTQYF.

V usage is TRBV28 and J usage is TRBJ2-7, with 7 nucleotides matching TRBD1. Germline trimming cut 4 bases from V and 5 bases from J; bases unmatched to any gene: 11. The CDR3 has 15 residues. Germline V CDR1 and CDR2: MDHEN, SYDVKM. In DNA, the CDR3 is TGTGCCAGCAGTTCCCCCGACAGGGCCGCACACGAGCAGTACTTC. Its translation is CASSSPDRAAHEQYF.

On this clone itself: Other DNA sequences within the sample encode an identical CDR3. The genes are TRBV9 and TRBJ2-1; 13 bases align to TRBD2. Germline lookup yields CDR1 SGDLS and CDR2 YYNGEE. The CDR3 runs to 15 residues. Trimming removed 3 bases from V and 7 bases from J; junction bases left unmatched: 4. The CDR3 bases are TGTGCCAGCAGCGGAACTAGCGGGAGGGGGAATGAGCAGTTCTTC. Amino acids: CASSGTSGRGNEQFF.

Worth noting for this clone: The sample contains more than one DNA sequence encoding this CDR3. The CDR3 nucleotides are TGCGCCAGCAGCGGGGGGACCGAAGCTTTCTTT. Amino acid sequence: CASSGGTEAFF. The J gene is TRBJ1-1, the V gene TRBV5-1; D is possibly TRBD1 (5 bases). The CDR3 is 11 amino acids. V was cut by 4 bases and J by 8 bases, with 9 bases left in between. From germline, CDR1 is SGHRS and CDR2 YFSETQ.

The chain employs TRBV5-1 and TRBJ2-7; TRBD2 agrees at 10 bases. Germline lookup yields CDR1 SGHRS and CDR2 YFSETQ. V shed 1 base and J 0 bases; nucleotides not matched to a gene: 7. The CDR3 is 17 amino acids. CDR3 protein: CASSLKTSGALSYEQYF. The CDR3 DNA follows: TGCGCCAGCAGCTTGAAAACTAGCGGGGCGCTCTCCTACGAGCAGTACTTC.

The chain uses TRBV28 and TRBJ2-4; the D gene is possibly TRBD2 (5 bases). V lost 2 bases and J lost 8, with 7 bases in between. The CDR3 consists of 12 residues. Germline V lookup: CDR1 MDHEN, CDR2 SYDVKM. The CDR3 DNA sequence: TGTGCCAGCAGTTTAGGGAGTTACATTCAGTACTTC. Translated, it gives CASSLGSYIQYF. The variable domain in full, completed from reference TRBV28 and TRBJ2-4, reads DVKVTQSSRYLVKRTGEKVFLECVQDMDHENMFWYRQDPGLGLRLIYFSYDVKMKEKGDIPEGYSVSREKKERFSLILESASTNQTSMYLCASSLGSYIQYFGAGTRLSVL.

This chain joins TRBV28 and TRBJ2-1; D is ambiguous. The CDR3 contains 12 residues. Germline V gives CDR1 MDHEN, CDR2 SYDVKM. Trimming pared 2 bases from V and 9 bases from J, leaving 8 bases between. The CDR3 DNA follows: TGTGCCAGCAGTTTAGTGGTTCGTGAGCAGTTCTTC. Protein product: CASSLVVREQFF.

This clone came up a few times. This sequence joins TRBV19 and TRBJ1-1, with 8 bases lining up with TRBD1. The CDR3 covers 14 residues. V shed 6 bases and J 4 bases; nucleotides not matched to a gene: 7. Per the germline V gene, CDR1 is LNHDA and CDR2 is SQIVND (reference sequence). The DNA for the CDR3 is TGTGCCAGTAGCCTCCTAGGACAGGGCACTGAAGCTTTCTTT. Protein product: CASSLLGQGTEAFF.

The chain employs TRBV6-1 and TRBJ2-3; D possibly matches TRBD1 or TRBD2 (5 bases each). CDR3 length: 15 residues. CDR1 and CDR2 (germline): MNHNS, SASEGT. The V gene lost 6 bases and the J gene lost 6 bases, with 19 bases spanning the gap. Here the CDR3 DNA reads TGTGCCAGCAGATTCACCGGGACGGCCGGGGATACGCAGTATTTT. Translation: CASRFTGTAGDTQYF.

The chain carries TRBV19 and TRBJ1-5; tentatively, D is TRBD1 (5 bases). Per germline, CDR1 LNHDA and CDR2 SQIVND (reference sequence). The CDR3 is made up of 15 amino acids. V was trimmed by 7 bases and J by 7 bases, leaving 20 bases between them. CDR3: CASNRDGGTLQPQHF. In DNA, the CDR3 is TGTGCCAGTAACCGGGACGGGGGGACGTTACAGCCCCAGCATTTT.

This chain joins TRBV6-6 and TRBJ2-1; D call uncertain. V lost 0 bases and J lost 9, with 15 bases in between. Germline V gene data show CDR1 as MNHNY and CDR2 as SVGAGI (reference sequence). The CDR3 totals 15 residues. The CDR3 here is CASSYSTRELSEQFF. The CDR3 nucleotides read TGTGCCAGCAGTTACTCGACGCGCGAGTTGTCTGAGCAGTTCTTC.

The rearrangement joins TRBV27 to TRBJ2-5, with D maybe TRBD2 (6 bases). The CDR3 sequence is 15 residues long. Germline assignment: CDR1 MNHEY and CDR2 SMNVEV (reference sequence). Trimming pared 1 base from V and 2 bases from J, leaving 11 bases between. The CDR3 nucleotides are TGTGCCAGCAGTTTATTGGGACTGAGACAAGAGACCCAGTACTTC. Translation gives CASSLLGLRQETQYF.

This clone appeared a few times. This chain uses TRBV9 with TRBJ1-1; tentatively, D is TRBD1 (5 bases). V lost 4 bases, J lost 1 base, and 20 bases lay in between. The CDR3 length is 17 residues. The germline V gene encodes CDR1 SGDLS and CDR2 YYNGEE. The CDR3 here is CASSPRGSFAGNTEAFF. The CDR3 region has the DNA TGTGCCAGCAGCCCACGGGGGTCCTTTGCGGGGAACACTGAAGCTTTCTTT.